The 24 T cell receptor beta chains below all came from one sample that was sequenced in a study of cytomegalovirus exposure and HLA in healthy donors. A multiplex PCR was run with 60 Vbeta primers and 13 Jbeta primers. Sequencing used immunoSEQ multiplex PCR; TCRdb keeps in-frame clones, though not all of them. The table includes 90,000 to 100,000 clones, around 76% detected once. Sequenced material: PBMCs. Receptor source: an older woman in good health and CMV-seropositive.

This sequence joins TRBV19 and TRBJ1-1, with D unclear. The CDR3 length is 15 residues. From germline, CDR1 is LNHDA and CDR2 SQIVND (reference sequence). V dropped 9 bases and J dropped 1 base, with 18 bases sitting between them. CDR3 loop: CASHSQGSKNTEAFF. The DNA for the CDR3 is TGTGCCAGCCACTCCCAAGGGAGCAAGAACACTGAAGCTTTCTTT.

This clone has a handful of counts. V usage is TRBV5-8 and J usage is TRBJ2-7; tentatively, D is TRBD1 (6 bases). V dropped 4 bases and J dropped 6 bases, with 17 bases sitting between them. Germline values: CDR1 SGHTS, CDR2 YDEGEE. The CDR3 length is 14 residues. The CDR3 sequence: CASSRTWTVGEQYF. Here the CDR3 DNA reads TGTGCCAGCAGCAGGACCTGGACAGTCGGCGAGCAGTACTTC.

The rearrangement uses TRBV9 and TRBJ2-1; TRBD2 matches 13 bases. V trimming: 4 bases; J trimming: 15 bases; junction bases outside the gene matches: 10. CDR3 size: 14 residues. Germline values: CDR1 SGDLS, CDR2 YYNGEE. CDR3 region: CASSSSETSGRLFF. The DNA of the CDR3 is TGTGCCAGCAGCTCAAGCGAGACTAGCGGGAGGCTGTTCTTC.

This clone was detected only a few times. This CDR3 reads CASSYSPGQGYEQYF. Written as DNA, the CDR3 is TGTGCCAGCAGTTACTCACCGGGACAGGGGTACGAGCAGTACTTC. This sequence joins TRBV6-5 and TRBJ2-7; 10 bases are shared with TRBD1. Germline V gene sequence: CDR1 MNHEY, CDR2 SVGAGI. The CDR3 is made up of 15 amino acids. V shed 0 bases and J 4 bases; nucleotides not matched to a gene: 3.

V usage is TRBV4-1 and J usage is TRBJ2-1; 7 nucleotides match TRBD1. This CDR3 region has 17 residues. V lost 2 bases to trimming and J lost 1 base; unmatched junction nucleotides: 8. Germline loops: CDR1 MGHRA, CDR2 YSYEKL. CDR3 in DNA: TGCGCCAGCAGCCAACCTGCGACAGGGCGGTCCTACAATGAGCAGTTCTTC. As protein: CASSQPATGRSYNEQFF.

A few counts support this clone. A junction end diverges from the germline sequence, so it may reflect a read error. This chain uses TRBV7-7 with TRBJ2-7; 9 bases fit TRBD1. The germline V gene has CDR1 SSHAT and CDR2 FNYEAQ (reference sequence). The CDR3 covers 15 residues. The CDR3 is CASSAGQGPYYEQYF. The CDR3 DNA reads as TGTGCTAGCAGCGCCGGACAGGGGCCGTACTACGAGCAGTACTTC. Supplemented by reference TRBV7-7 and TRBJ2-7, the full variable domain reads GAGVSQSPRYKVTKRGQDVTLRCDPISSHATLYWYQQALGQGPEFLTYFNYEAQPDKSGLPSDRFSAERPEGSISTLTIQRTEQRDSAMYRCASSAGQGPYYEQYFGPGTRLTVT.

In this sample, this clone turned up a few times. This sequence joins TRBV14 and TRBJ1-2, with unresolved D. Trimming took 3 bases from V and 3 from J, leaving 11 bases between them. Per the germline V gene, CDR1 is SGHDN and CDR2 is FVKESK. This CDR3 region has 14 residues. The CDR3 protein is CASSQNRDDYGYTF. The CDR3 DNA reads as TGTGCCAGCAGCCAGAATCGGGATGACTATGGCTACACCTTC.

The genes are TRBV5-1 and TRBJ2-5; a possible D gene is TRBD2 (5 bases). The V end was cut by 7 bases, the J end by 0 bases, with 10 bases between. Germline CDR1 SGHRS, CDR2 YFSETQ. This CDR3 region has 13 residues. This CDR3 is CASLGDYQETQYF. The CDR3 bases are TGCGCCAGCCTCGGGGATTACCAAGAGACCCAGTACTTC.

The chain links TRBV6-1 to TRBJ2-4; 8 nucleotides match TRBD2. Germline trimming cut 11 bases from V and 8 bases from J; bases unmatched to any gene: 11. The length of the CDR3 is 13 residues. CDR1 MNHNS and CDR2 SASEGT come from the germline V gene. The CDR3: CASQGLVIYIQYF. DNA of the CDR3: TGTGCCTCCCAGGGACTAGTGATTTACATTCAGTACTTC.

This clone was counted once. The chain links TRBV28 to TRBJ1-5, with a weak D call TRBD1 (6 bases). The CDR3 length is 15 residues. Trimming took off 5 bases at V and 3 bases at J, with 14 bases between the two ends. Germline V gene data show CDR1 as MDHEN and CDR2 as SYDVKM. CDR3 residues: CASSLPDSDNQPQHF. The DNA for the CDR3 is TGTGCCAGCAGTCTCCCGGACAGCGACAATCAGCCCCAGCATTTT.

This sequence joins TRBV6-1 and TRBJ1-1; D might be TRBD1 (6 bases). Trimming took off 4 bases at V and 1 base at J, with 13 bases between the two ends. Germline V gives CDR1 MNHNS, CDR2 SASEGT. The length of the CDR3 is 15 residues. The CDR3 DNA is TGTGCCAGCAGTGCTGGCGGACAGCAGAACACTGAAGCTTTCTTT. It translates to CASSAGGQQNTEAFF.

In this sample, this clone turned up once. This chain connects TRBV13 to TRBJ2-1, with 8 bases identical to TRBD1. CDR3 length: 14 residues. Trimming at V came to 5 bases and at J to 4 bases, leaving 4 bases not matched to a gene. Germline CDR1 and CDR2: PRHDT and FYEKMQ (reference sequence). The CDR3 coding sequence is TGTGCCAGCAGCAAACAGGGGGAGTACAATGAGCAGTTCTTC. Amino acids: CASSKQGEYNEQFF. Drawing the rest from reference TRBV13 and TRBJ2-1, the complete variable domain is AAGVIQSPRHLIKEKRETATLKCYPIPRHDTVYWYQQGPGQDPQFLISFYEKMQSDKGSIPDRFSAQQFSDYHSELNMSSLELGDSALYFCASSKQGEYNEQFFGPGTRLTVL.

V usage is TRBV5-1 and J usage is TRBJ1-2; 9 bases line up with TRBD1. V lost 4 bases, J lost 6 bases, and 7 bases stayed unmatched. Germline-derived CDR1 and CDR2 are SGHRS and YFSETQ. CDR3 size: 14 residues. CDR3 nucleotides: TGCGCCAGCAGCCGGACAGGGGCAAGGGATGGCTACACCTTC. Translation: CASSRTGARDGYTF.

This chain joins TRBV6-4 and TRBJ2-1, with TRBD1 identical over 8 bases. The ends lost 6 bases at V and 9 bases at J; junction bases unmatched: 10. The germline V gene encodes CDR1 MRHNA and CDR2 SNTAGT. The CDR3 runs to 14 residues. CDR3 sequence: CASRKTGGDIEQFF. CDR3 DNA: TGTGCCAGCAGAAAAACAGGGGGTGATATTGAGCAGTTCTTC.

The chain combines TRBV7-9 with TRBJ1-1, with D perhaps TRBD1 (6 bases). Deletions cut 5 bases from V and 5 bases from J, with 15 bases between. This CDR3 is built from 14 residues. Per the germline V gene, CDR1 is SEHNR and CDR2 is FQNEAQ (reference sequence). The CDR3 DNA is TGTGCCAGCAGCCTTGGGGGCGTGGAAACTGAAGCTTTCTTT. Amino acids: CASSLGGVETEAFF.

This clone turned up a few times. The V call is TRBV19, the J call TRBJ1-5; the D gene is possibly TRBD1 (6 bases). The V gene lost 0 bases and the J gene lost 9 bases, with 15 bases spanning the gap. Germline V gene lookup returns CDR1 LNHDA and CDR2 SQIVND (reference sequence). CDR3 length equals 15 residues. The CDR3 protein is CASSIDRDKGWPQHF. CDR3 nucleotides: TGTGCCAGTAGTATAGATCGGGACAAGGGGTGGCCCCAGCATTTT.

This chain connects TRBV30 to TRBJ1-3, with TRBD1 matching over 8 bases. The CDR3 covers 13 residues. Germline CDR1 GTSNPN, CDR2 SVGIG (reference sequence). Trimming removed 8 bases from V and 2 bases from J; junction bases left unmatched: 5. The CDR3 reads CAGTTGAGNTIYF. The CDR3 nucleotides are TGTGCCGGAACGACAGGGGCTGGAAACACCATATATTTT.

This chain connects TRBV5-8 to TRBJ1-2; D unresolved. The CDR3 covers 14 residues. CDR1 is SGHTS and CDR2 is YDEGEE in the germline V gene. Trimming took off 1 base at V and 4 bases at J, with 11 bases between the two ends. The CDR3 region has the DNA TGTGCCAGCAGCTTGTGGGAGGCGGGCTATGGCTACACCTTC. Translated, it gives CASSLWEAGYGYTF.

This clone was picked up a small number of times. J is TRBJ1-1 and V is TRBV6-1, with 9 bases aligning to TRBD1. The germline gives CDR1 MNHNS, CDR2 SASEGT. With 6 bases clipped from V and 0 bases from J, the junction kept 8 bases outside the gene matches. The CDR3 loop spans 16 amino acids. Here the CDR3 reads CASREQGALMNTEAFF. CDR3 DNA sequence: TGTGCCAGCAGGGAACAGGGGGCGTTGATGAACACTGAAGCTTTCTTT.

This rearrangement joins TRBV28 to TRBJ2-1, with a weak D call TRBD1 (5 bases). Germline CDR1 is MDHEN and CDR2 is SYDVKM. V shed 5 bases and J shed 12 bases, with 17 bases lying between them. The CDR3 runs 13 residues. The CDR3 here is CASSAPGRQGQFF. As DNA, the CDR3 is TGTGCCAGCAGTGCTCCCGGGCGGCAGGGGCAGTTCTTC.

The CDR3 here is CASSQDGATYNEQFF. CDR3 coding DNA: TGCGCCAGCAGCCAAGATGGAGCGACCTACAATGAGCAGTTCTTC. This chain links TRBV4-1 with TRBJ2-1; D ambiguous. V lost 0 bases to trimming and J lost 2 bases, with 8 bases between them. The germline V gene has CDR1 MGHRA and CDR2 YSYEKL. The CDR3 sequence is 15 residues long.

This chain uses TRBV5-5 with TRBJ1-5, with D possibly TRBD1 on 5 matching bases. The CDR3 is made up of 15 amino acids. The ends were cut back, 4 bases at V and 5 bases at J, with 16 bases in the middle. Germline V gene sequence: CDR1 SGHKS, CDR2 YYEKEE (reference sequence). The CDR3 DNA is TGTGCCAGCAGCGCGATCGGTCAGGGTCATCAGCCCCAGCATTTT. Translating it yields CASSAIGQGHQPQHF.

The chain carries TRBV7-9 and TRBJ2-3; D is possibly TRBD2 (6 bases). The germline CDR1 and CDR2 sequences are SEHNR and FQNEAQ (reference sequence). Trimming cost V 5 bases and J 5 bases, with 20 bases left between them. This CDR3 spans 16 amino acids. This CDR3 is CASSPRRRERGDTQYF. CDR3 in DNA: TGTGCCAGCAGCCCCCGGCGTCGGGAGAGGGGAGATACGCAGTATTTT.

V gene TRBV19 combines with J gene TRBJ2-7; 9 positions agree with TRBD1. V lost 5 bases to trimming and J lost 1 base; unmatched junction nucleotides: 15. In germline, CDR1 is LNHDA, CDR2 SQIVND (reference sequence). This CDR3 region has 18 residues. CDR3 in DNA: TGTGCCAGTAGTCAACTTCCTACCGGGACAGGGATATCCTACGAGCAGTACTTC. Its protein product is CASSQLPTGTGISYEQYF. Complete variable domain (other parts from reference TRBV19 and TRBJ2-7): DGGITQSPKYLFRKEGQNVTLSCEQNLNHDAMYWYRQDPGQGLRLIYYSQIVNDFQKGDIAEGYSVSREKKESFPLTVTSAQKNPTAFYLCASSQLPTGTGISYEQYFGPGTRLTVT.